This TCR beta chain was documented in a study of cytomegalovirus exposure and HLA in healthy donors. Study at large: Across some 400 genotyped donors, around 80% landed in the Caucasian-associated ancestry cluster.

General study results and limits: A later analysis linked a missense DCLRE1C variant to TCR beta V- and J-gene trimming.

The CDR3 contains 16 residues. Germline V gene lookup returns CDR1 SEHNR and CDR2 FQNEAQ (reference sequence). With 60 Vbeta and 13 Jbeta primers, the PCR was carried out. Using immunoSEQ multiplex PCR, the repertoire was profiled, and TCRdb retains in-frame clones only, with some absent. The repertoire consists of fewer than 200,000 clones, with about four fifths occurring once and the leading ten covering approximately 0.78%. A word on this clone: Its specificity is unknown. A junction end diverges from the germline sequence, so it may reflect a read error.

The sample taken for sequencing was PBMCs. This TCR was sampled from a woman younger than 30 in good health and CMV-seronegative. The V call is TRBV7-9, the J call TRBJ1-5; 9 nucleotides line up with TRBD1. The CDR3 nucleotides are TGTTCCAGCAGCTTAGGGACAGGGAGTAGCAATCAGCCCCAGCATTTT. As protein: CSSSLGTGSSNQPQHF.